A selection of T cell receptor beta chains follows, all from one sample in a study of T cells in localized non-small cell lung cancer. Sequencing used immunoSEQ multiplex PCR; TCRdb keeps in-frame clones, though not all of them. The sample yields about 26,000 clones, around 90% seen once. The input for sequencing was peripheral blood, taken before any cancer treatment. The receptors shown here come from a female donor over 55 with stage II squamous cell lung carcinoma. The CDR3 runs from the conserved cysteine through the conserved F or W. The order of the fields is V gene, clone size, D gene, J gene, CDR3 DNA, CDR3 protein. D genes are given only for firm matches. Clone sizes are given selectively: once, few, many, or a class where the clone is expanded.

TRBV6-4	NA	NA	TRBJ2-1	TGTGCCAGCGCACTCGGACTAAACAATGAGCAGTTCTTC	CASALGLNNEQFF
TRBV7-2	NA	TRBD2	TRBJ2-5	TGTGCCAGCAGCCCACGGACTAGCGGGAGATCAGGAGAGACCCAGTACTTC	CASSPRTSGRSGETQYF
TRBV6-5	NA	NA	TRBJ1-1	TGTGCCAGCAGTTCCAGGGGCAGAGCTGAAGCTTTCTTT	CASSSRGRAEAFF
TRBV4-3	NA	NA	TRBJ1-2	TGCGCCAGCAGCCCCGGGGTTAACTATGGCTACACCTTC	CASSPGVNYGYTF
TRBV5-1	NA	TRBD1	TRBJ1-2	TGCGCCAGCAGCACGACTACGCAGGGGGCATCTTGGGGCTACACCTTC	CASSTTTQGASWGYTF
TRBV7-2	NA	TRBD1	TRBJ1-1	TGTGCCAGCAGCCAACAGGGGGCCGCTGAAGCTTTCTTT	CASSQQGAAEAFF
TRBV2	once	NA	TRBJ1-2	NA	CASSDFRGDFNYGYTF
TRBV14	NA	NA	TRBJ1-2	TGTGCCAGCAGCCAAGGACGGGAAGGCTATGGCTACACCTTC	CASSQGREGYGYTF
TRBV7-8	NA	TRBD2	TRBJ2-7	TGTGCCAGCAGCTTTAGACGGATAAGTGGTCTAGCGGGAGCGGGAGTCGAGCAGTACTTC	CASSFRRISGLAGAGVEQYF
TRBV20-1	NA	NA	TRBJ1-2	TGCAGTGCTAGTCTGGGGGAAGGCTACACCTTC	CSASLGEGYTF
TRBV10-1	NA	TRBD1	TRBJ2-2	TGCGCCAGCAGTTGGGACAGGGAGCCCGGGGAGCTGTTTTTT	CASSWDREPGELFF
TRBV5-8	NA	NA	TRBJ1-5	TGTGCCAGCAGCTTGGATACGGGGTATCAGCCCCAGCATTTT	CASSLDTGYQPQHF
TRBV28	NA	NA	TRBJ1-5	TGTGCCAGCACCCTAGGGGGGAACCATCAGCCCCAGCATTTT	CASTLGGNHQPQHF
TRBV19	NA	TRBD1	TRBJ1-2	TGTGCCAGTAGTATAGGAGGGACAGGGGGAAACTATGGCTACACCTTC	CASSIGGTGGNYGYTF
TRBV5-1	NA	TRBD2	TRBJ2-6	TGCGCCAGCAGCTTGGTCCTAGCGGGCGCTACTGTAGAGGCCAACGTCCTGACTTTC	CASSLVLAGATVEANVLTF
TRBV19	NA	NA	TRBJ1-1	TGTGCCAGTAATCGCGGAGAGGCAATGAACACTGAAGCTTTCTTT	CASNRGEAMNTEAFF
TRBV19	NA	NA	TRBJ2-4	TGTGCCAGGAAAGTAGAGAACATTCAGTACTTC	CARKVENIQYF
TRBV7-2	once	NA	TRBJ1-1	TGTGCCAGCAGCCAACCCGTCAGGGGTGGGAACACTGAAGCTTTCTTT	CASSQPVRGGNTEAFF
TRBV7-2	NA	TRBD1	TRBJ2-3	TGTGCCAGCAGCGCCAGGGACAGGGGGGCAGATACGCAGTATTTT	CASSARDRGADTQYF
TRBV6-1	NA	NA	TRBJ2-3	TGTGCCAGCAGTGGGGGATTACCCAGGGAGTACACAGATACGCAGTATTTT	CASSGGLPREYTDTQYF